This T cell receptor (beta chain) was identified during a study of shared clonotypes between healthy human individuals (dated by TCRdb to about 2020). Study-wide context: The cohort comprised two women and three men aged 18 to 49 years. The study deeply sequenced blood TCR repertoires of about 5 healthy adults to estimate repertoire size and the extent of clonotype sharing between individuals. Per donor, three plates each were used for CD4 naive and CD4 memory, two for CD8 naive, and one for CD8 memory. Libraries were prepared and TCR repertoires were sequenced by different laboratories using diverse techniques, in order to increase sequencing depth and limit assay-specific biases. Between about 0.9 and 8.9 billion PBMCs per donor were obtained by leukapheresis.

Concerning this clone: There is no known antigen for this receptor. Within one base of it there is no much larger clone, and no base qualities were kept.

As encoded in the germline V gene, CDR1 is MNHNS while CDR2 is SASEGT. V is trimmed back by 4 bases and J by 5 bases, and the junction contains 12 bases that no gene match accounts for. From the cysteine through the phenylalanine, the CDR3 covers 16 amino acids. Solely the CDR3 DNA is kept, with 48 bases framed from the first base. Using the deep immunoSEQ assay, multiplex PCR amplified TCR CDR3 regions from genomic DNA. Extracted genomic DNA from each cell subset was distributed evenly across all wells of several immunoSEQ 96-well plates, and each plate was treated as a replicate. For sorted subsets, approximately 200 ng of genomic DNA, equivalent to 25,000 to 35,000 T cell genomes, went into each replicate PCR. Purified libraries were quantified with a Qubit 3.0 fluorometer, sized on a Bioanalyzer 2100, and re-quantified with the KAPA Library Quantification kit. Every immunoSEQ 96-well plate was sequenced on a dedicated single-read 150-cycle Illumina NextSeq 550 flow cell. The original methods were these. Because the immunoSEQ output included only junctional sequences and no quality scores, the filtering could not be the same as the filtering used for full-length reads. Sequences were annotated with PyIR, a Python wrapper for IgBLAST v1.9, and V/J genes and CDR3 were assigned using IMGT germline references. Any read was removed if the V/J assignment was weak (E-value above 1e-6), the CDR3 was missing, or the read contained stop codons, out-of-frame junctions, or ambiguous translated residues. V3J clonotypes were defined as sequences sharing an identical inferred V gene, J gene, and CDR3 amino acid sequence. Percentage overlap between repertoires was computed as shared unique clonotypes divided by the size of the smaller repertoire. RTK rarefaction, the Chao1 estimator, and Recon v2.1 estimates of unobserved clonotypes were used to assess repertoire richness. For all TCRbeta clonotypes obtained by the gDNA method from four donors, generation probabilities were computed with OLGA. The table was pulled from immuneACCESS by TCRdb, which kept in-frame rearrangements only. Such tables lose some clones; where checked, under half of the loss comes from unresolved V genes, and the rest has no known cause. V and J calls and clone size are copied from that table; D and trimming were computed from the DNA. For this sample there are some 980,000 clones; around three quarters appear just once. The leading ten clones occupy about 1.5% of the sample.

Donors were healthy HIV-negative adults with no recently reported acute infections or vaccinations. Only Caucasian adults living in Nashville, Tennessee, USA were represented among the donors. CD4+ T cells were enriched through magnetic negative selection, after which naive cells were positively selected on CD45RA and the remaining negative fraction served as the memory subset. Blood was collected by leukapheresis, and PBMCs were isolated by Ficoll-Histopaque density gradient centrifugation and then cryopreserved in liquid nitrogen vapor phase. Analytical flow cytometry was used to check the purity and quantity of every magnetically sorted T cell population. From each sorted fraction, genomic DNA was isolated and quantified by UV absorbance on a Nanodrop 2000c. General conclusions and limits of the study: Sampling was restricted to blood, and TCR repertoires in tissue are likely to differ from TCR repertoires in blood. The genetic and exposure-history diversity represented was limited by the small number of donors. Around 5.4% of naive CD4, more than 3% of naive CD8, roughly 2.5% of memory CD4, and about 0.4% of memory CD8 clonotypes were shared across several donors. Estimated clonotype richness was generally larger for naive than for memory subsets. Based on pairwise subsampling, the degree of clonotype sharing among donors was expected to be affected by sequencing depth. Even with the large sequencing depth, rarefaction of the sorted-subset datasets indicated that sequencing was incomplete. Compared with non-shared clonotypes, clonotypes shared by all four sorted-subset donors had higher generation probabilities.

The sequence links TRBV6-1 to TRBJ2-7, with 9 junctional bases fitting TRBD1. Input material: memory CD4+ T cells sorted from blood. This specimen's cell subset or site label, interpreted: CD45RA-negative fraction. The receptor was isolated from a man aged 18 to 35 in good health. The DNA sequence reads TGTGCCAGCAGTGGACAGGGGGTAGGGGTCGGCGACGAGCAGTACTTC. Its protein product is CASSGQGVGVGDEQYF.